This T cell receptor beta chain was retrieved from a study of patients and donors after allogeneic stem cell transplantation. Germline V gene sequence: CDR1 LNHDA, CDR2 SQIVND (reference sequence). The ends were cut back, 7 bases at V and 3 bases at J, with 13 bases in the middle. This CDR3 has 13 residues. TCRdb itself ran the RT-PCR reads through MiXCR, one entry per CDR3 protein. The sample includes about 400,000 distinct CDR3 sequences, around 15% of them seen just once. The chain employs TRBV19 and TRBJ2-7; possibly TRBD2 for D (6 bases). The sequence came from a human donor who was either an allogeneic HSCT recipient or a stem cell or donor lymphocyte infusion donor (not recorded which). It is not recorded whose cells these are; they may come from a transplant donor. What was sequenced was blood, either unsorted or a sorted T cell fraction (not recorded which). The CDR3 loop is CASTGNSGYEQYF. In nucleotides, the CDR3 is TGTGCCAGTACGGGTAATAGCGGCTACGAGCAGTACTTC.